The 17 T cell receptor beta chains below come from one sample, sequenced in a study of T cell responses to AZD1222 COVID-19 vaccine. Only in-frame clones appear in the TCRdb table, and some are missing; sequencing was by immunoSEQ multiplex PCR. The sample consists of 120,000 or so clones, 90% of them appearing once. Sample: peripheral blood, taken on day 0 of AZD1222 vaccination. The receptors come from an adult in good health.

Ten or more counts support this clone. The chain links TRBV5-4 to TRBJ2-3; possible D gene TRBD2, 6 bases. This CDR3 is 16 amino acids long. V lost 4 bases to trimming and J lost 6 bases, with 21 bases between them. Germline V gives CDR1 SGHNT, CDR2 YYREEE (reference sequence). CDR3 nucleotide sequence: TGTGCCAGCAGCAGGGCGGTTAGCGGTAGAGCGGATACGCAGTATTTT. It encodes CASSRAVSGRADTQYF.

For the CDR3, the DNA is TGTGCCAGTAGTATTAGGGGGGCCGATAGCAATCAGCCCCAGCATTTT. This gives the protein CASSIRGADSNQPQHF. This chain connects TRBV19 to TRBJ1-5; tentatively, D is TRBD1 (6 bases). Germline V CDR1 and CDR2: LNHDA, SQIVND (reference sequence). CDR3 size: 16 residues. Between the trimmed V and J ends, which lost 3 bases and 0 bases, there was a span of 12 bases.

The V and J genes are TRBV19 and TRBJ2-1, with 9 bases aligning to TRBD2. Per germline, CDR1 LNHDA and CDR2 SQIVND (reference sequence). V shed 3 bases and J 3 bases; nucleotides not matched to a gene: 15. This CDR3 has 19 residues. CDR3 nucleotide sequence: TGTGCCAGTAGTATCCCCTCCGGGGTGGTTAGCGGGAGCTACAATGAGCAGTTCTTC. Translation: CASSIPSGVVSGSYNEQFF. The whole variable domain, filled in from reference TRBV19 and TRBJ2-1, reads DGGITQSPKYLFRKEGQNVTLSCEQNLNHDAMYWYRQDPGQGLRLIYYSQIVNDFQKGDIAEGYSVSREKKESFPLTVTSAQKNPTAFYLCASSIPSGVVSGSYNEQFFGPGTRLTVL.

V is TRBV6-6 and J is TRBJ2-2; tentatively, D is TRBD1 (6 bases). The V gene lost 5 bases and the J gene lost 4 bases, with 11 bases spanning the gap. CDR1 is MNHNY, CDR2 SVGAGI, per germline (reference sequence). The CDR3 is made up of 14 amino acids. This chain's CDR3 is CASSRQDLTGELFF. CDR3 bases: TGTGCCAGCAGTAGACAGGACCTCACCGGGGAGCTGTTTTTT.

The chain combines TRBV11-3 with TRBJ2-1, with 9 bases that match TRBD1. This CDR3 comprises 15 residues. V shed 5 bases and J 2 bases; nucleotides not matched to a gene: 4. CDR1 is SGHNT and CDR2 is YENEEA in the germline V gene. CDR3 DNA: TGTGCCAGCAGCCCTGGACAGGGGACCTACAATGAGCAGTTCTTC. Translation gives CASSPGQGTYNEQFF.

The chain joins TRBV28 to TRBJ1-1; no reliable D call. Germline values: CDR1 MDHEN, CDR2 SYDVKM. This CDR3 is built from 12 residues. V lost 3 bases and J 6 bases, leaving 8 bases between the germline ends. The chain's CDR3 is CASSFSASEAFF. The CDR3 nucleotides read TGTGCCAGCAGTTTTTCAGCGTCTGAAGCTTTCTTT. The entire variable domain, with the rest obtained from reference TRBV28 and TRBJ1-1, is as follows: DVKVTQSSRYLVKRTGEKVFLECVQDMDHENMFWYRQDPGLGLRLIYFSYDVKMKEKGDIPEGYSVSREKKERFSLILESASTNQTSMYLCASSFSASEAFFGQGTRLTVV.

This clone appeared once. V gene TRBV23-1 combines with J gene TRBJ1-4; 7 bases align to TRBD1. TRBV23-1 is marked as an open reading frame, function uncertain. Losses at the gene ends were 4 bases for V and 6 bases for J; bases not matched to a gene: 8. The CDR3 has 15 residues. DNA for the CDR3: TGCGCCAGCAGTCGCCATAGGGGGCTTGATGAAAAACTGTTTTTT. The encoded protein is CASSRHRGLDEKLFF.

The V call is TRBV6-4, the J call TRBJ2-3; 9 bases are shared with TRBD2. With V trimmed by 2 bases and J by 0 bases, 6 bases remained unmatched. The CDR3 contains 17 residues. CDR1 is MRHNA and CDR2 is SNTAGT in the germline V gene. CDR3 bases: TGTGCCAGCAGTGACCCCTGGCGGGAGGGCAGCACAGATACGCAGTATTTT. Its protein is CASSDPWREGSTDTQYF.

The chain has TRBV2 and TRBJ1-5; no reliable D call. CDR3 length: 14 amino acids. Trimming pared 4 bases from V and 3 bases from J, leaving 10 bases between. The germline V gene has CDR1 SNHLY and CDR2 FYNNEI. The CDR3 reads CASSARQFNQPQHF. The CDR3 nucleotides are TGTGCCAGCAGTGCACGCCAGTTCAATCAGCCCCAGCATTTT.

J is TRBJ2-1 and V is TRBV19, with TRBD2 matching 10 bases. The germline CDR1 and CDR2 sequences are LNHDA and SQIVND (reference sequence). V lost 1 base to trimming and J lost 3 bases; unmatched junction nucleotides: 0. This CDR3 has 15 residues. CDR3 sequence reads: CASSIASGGYNEQFF. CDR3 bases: TGTGCCAGTAGTATAGCTAGCGGGGGCTACAATGAGCAGTTCTTC.

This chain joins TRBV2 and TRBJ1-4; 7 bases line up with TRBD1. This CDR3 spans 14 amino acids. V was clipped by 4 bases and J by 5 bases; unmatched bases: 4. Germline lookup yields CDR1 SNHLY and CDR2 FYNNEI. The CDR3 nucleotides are TGTGCCAGCAGTGCCCTGGACAGGAATGAAAAACTGTTTTTT. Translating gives CASSALDRNEKLFF.

CDR3 coding DNA: TGTGCCAGCAGCTTAAAGGCATTATCCTACGAGCAGTACTTC. It is translated as CASSLKALSYEQYF. V gene TRBV7-2 combines with J gene TRBJ2-7; D uncertain. V was pared by 2 bases and J by 1 base, with 9 bases between. CDR1 and CDR2 (germline): SGHTA, FQGNSA. This CDR3 has 14 residues.

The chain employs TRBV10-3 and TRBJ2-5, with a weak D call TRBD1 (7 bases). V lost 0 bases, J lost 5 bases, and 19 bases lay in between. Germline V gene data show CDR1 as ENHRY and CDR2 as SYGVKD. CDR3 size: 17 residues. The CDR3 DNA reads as TGTGCCATCAGTGAGTCCCTCCAGGGGGGCGGGTCGGAGACCCAGTACTTC. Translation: CAISESLQGGGSETQYF.

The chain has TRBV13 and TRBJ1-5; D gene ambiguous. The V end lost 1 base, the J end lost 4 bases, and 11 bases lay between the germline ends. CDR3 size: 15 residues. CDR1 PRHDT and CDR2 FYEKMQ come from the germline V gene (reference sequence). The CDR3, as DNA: TGTGCCAGCAGCTTAGTAGGCGGCGGAAATCAGCCCCAGCATTTT. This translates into CASSLVGGGNQPQHF.

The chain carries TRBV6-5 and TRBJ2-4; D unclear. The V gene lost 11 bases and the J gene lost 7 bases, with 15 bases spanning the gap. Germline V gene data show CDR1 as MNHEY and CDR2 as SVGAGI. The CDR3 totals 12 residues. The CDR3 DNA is TGTGCCGCCGGGCCCCGTGGGAACATTCAGTACTTC. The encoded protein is CAAGPRGNIQYF.

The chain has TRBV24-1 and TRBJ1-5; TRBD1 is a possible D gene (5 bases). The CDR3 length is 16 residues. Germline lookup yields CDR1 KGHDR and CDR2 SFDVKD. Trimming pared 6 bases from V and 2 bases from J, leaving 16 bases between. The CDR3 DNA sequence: TGTGCCACCAGTCCCGGGGACCTGGGTGGCAATCAGCCCCAGCATTTT. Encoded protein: CATSPGDLGGNQPQHF.

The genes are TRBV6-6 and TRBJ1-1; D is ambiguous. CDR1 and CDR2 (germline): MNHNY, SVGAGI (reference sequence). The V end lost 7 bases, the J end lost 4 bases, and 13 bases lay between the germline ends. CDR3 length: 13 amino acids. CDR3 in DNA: TGTGCCAGCACTCGAGGCGGAGGCACTGAAGCTTTCTTT. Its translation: CASTRGGGTEAFF.